The 23 T cell receptor beta chains below all came from one sample that was sequenced in a study of response to subunit inactivated influenza vaccine. TCRdb ran MiXCR on the RT-PCR reads and lists one entry per CDR3 protein. The sample contains under 850,000 distinct CDR3 sequences, about 18% of which appear only once. This specimen was PBMCs from blood, taken roughly 5 days after vaccination. Every receptor here comes from a man aged 45-60 years who received an inactivated influenza vaccine.

In this sample, this clonotype turned up a few times. The chain employs TRBV5-1 and TRBJ2-1, with no clear D. The CDR3 loop spans 15 amino acids. V was cut by 2 bases and J by 3 bases, with 12 bases left in between. CDR1 is SGHRS, CDR2 YFSETQ, per germline. CDR3 amino acids: CASSFGIPGYNEQFF. In DNA, the CDR3 is TGCGCCAGCAGCTTCGGAATTCCCGGCTACAATGAGCAGTTCTTC.

This clonotype was recorded at least ten times. The chain has TRBV7-8 and TRBJ1-2, with D unresolved. Germline V CDR1 and CDR2: SGHVS, FQNEAQ. The CDR3 sequence is 15 residues long. Trimming shortened V by 2 bases and J by 4 bases, and 14 bases separated the two germline ends. CDR3 DNA: TGTGCCAGCAGCTTAACGGTTATCGGACTCTATGGCTACACCTTC. Translation gives CASSLTVIGLYGYTF.

This sequence joins TRBV4-1 and TRBJ1-3, with a possible D match to TRBD1 (5 bases). V lost 1 base and J lost 7, with 17 bases in between. This CDR3 contains 16 residues. The V gene's germline CDR1 is MGHRA and CDR2 YSYEKL. This chain's CDR3 is CASSQVGQGPFNTIYF. CDR3 bases: TGCGCCAGCAGCCAAGTGGGGCAGGGCCCTTTCAACACCATATATTTT.

The chain has TRBV20-1 and TRBJ1-2; D may be TRBD1 (5 bases). V lost 3 bases, J lost 1 base, and 12 bases lay in between. The CDR3 covers 14 residues. Germline assignment: CDR1 DFQATT and CDR2 SNEGSKA (reference sequence). CDR3 coding DNA: TGCAGTGCTAGTTCGCAGGGCTTTAACTATGGCTACACCTTC. This gives the protein CSASSQGFNYGYTF.

This clonotype was counted between two and nine times. This chain connects TRBV11-2 to TRBJ2-5; 9 bases fit TRBD2. CDR1 SGHAT and CDR2 FQNNGV come from the germline V gene. CDR3 size: 15 residues. Trimming took 6 bases from V and 2 from J; bases not matched to a gene: 7. The chain's CDR3 is CASRVAGGPQETQYF. The DNA for the CDR3 is TGTGCCAGCAGGGTTGCGGGAGGGCCTCAAGAGACCCAGTACTTC.

The V and J genes are TRBV3-1 and TRBJ2-2, with D unclear. CDR1 is LGHDT and CDR2 is YNNKEL in the germline V gene (reference sequence). V lost 2 bases to trimming and J lost 1 base, with 8 bases between them. The CDR3 covers 15 residues. The CDR3 nucleotides are TGTGCCAGCAGCCAAAATGTATTGAACACCGGGGAGCTGTTTTTT. It is translated as CASSQNVLNTGELFF.

A single count supports this clonotype. This may stem from a read error, because a much larger clone lies one nucleotide away. The chain combines TRBV12-3 or TRBV12-4 with TRBJ2-1; tentative D call: TRBD2 (7 bases). Trimming pared 2 bases from V and 12 bases from J, leaving 20 bases between. CDR3 length: 15 amino acids. CDR3 residues: CASSLRGGGVGGQFF. CDR3 nucleotides: TGTGCCAGCAGTTTACGCGGGGGCGGTGTAGGTGGGCAGTTCTTC.

This clonotype was counted a few times. This chain joins TRBV9 and TRBJ2-7, with TRBD2 as a possible D gene (5 bases). V dropped 2 bases and J dropped 0 bases, with 9 bases sitting between them. This CDR3 comprises 14 residues. Germline assignment: CDR1 SGDLS and CDR2 YYNGEE. The CDR3 bases are TGTGCCAGCAGCGTGGAGGCGAACTCCTACGAGCAGTACTTC. This codes for CASSVEANSYEQYF.

CDR3 protein: CASSPMDSWGEQYF. As DNA, the CDR3 is TGTGCCAGCAGTCCGATGGACAGTTGGGGCGAGCAGTACTTC. The rearrangement uses TRBV12-3 or TRBV12-4 and TRBJ2-7, with a weak D call TRBD1 (6 bases). The CDR3 has 14 amino acids. V lost 5 bases and J 6 bases, leaving 17 bases between the germline ends.

This clonotype showed up just a few times. The chain employs TRBV6-1 and TRBJ2-7; D possibly matches TRBD1 or TRBD2 (5 bases each). CDR1 MNHNS and CDR2 SASEGT come from the germline V gene. V lost 3 bases and J lost 6, with 18 bases in between. The CDR3 extends over 15 amino acids. The CDR3: CASSDLGTLLIEQYF. The CDR3 bases are TGTGCCAGCAGTGACCTCGGGACCCTACTGATCGAGCAGTACTTC.

This clonotype was counted between two and nine times. This chain links TRBV28 with TRBJ2-7, with 7 bases lining up with TRBD2. The CDR3 spans 15 residues. In germline, CDR1 is MDHEN, CDR2 SYDVKM. Unmatched junction bases numbered 11, after V lost 3 bases and J lost 6 bases. The CDR3 region has the DNA TGTGCCAGCAGTTTCCTTGGCGGGAGCAGGCGCGAGCAGTACTTC. Translation: CASSFLGGSRREQYF.

The sample holds a few counts of this clonotype. The V call is TRBV5-1, the J call TRBJ1-4; D remains ambiguous. CDR3 length: 16 residues. The germline V gene has CDR1 SGHRS and CDR2 YFSETQ. Trimming pared 0 bases from V and 6 bases from J, leaving 15 bases between. This CDR3 reads CASSLVPGLKDEKLFF. The CDR3 nucleotides are TGCGCCAGCAGCTTGGTCCCGGGCCTAAAGGATGAAAAACTGTTTTTT.

This clonotype has only a few counts. The rearrangement uses TRBV20-1 and TRBJ2-7, with D perhaps matching TRBD1 (6 bases). This CDR3 is 13 amino acids long. Per germline, CDR1 DFQATT and CDR2 SNEGSKA (reference sequence). The V and J ends lost 6 bases and 3 bases respectively, with 15 bases between them. The CDR3 DNA follows: TGCAGTGCAAAAACAGGGTTTGGCTACGAGCAGTACTTC. It encodes CSAKTGFGYEQYF.

This clonotype was recorded many times. The genes are TRBV12-3 or TRBV12-4 and TRBJ2-5, with TRBD2 matching 9 bases. Trimming cost V 6 bases and J 4 bases; bases outside gene matches: 6. The CDR3 covers 14 residues. The CDR3 reads CASRRAGGGETQYF. CDR3 nucleotides: TGTGCCAGCAGACGAGCGGGGGGTGGAGAGACCCAGTACTTC.

This clonotype was detected ten times or more. The chain uses TRBV10-3 and TRBJ2-7; TRBD2 is a possible D gene (6 bases). In germline, CDR1 is ENHRY, CDR2 SYGVKD. Trimming stripped 7 bases from V and 0 bases from J, with 13 bases between. The CDR3 runs 14 residues. The CDR3 sequence is CAIMGTQSSYEQYF. The DNA of the CDR3 is TGTGCCATCATGGGGACTCAAAGCTCCTACGAGCAGTACTTC.

This clonotype showed up just a few times. V is TRBV4-2 and J is TRBJ1-5, with D hard to call. V was pared by 0 bases and J by 1 base, with 7 bases between. The CDR3 loop spans 15 amino acids. Germline CDR1 reads LGHNA; CDR2 reads YNFKEQ. As DNA, the CDR3 is TGTGCCAGCAGCCAAGAGGGTAACAGCAATCAGCCCCAGCATTTT. This gives the protein CASSQEGNSNQPQHF.

This clonotype was observed at least ten times. This chain joins TRBV29-1 and TRBJ2-2; TRBD1 agrees at 7 bases. Losses at the gene ends were 5 bases for V and 1 base for J; bases not matched to a gene: 7. From germline, CDR1 is SQVTM and CDR2 ANQGSEA. This CDR3 spans 15 amino acids. CDR3 bases: TGCAGCGTTCGAACGGGACAGATGAACACCGGGGAGCTGTTTTTT. It yields the protein CSVRTGQMNTGELFF.

This chain joins TRBV20-1 and TRBJ2-1; 11 nucleotides line up with TRBD2. V was pared by 3 bases and J by 0 bases, with 10 bases of the junction left unmatched. The length of the CDR3 is 18 residues. The germline V gene has CDR1 DFQATT and CDR2 SNEGSKA (reference sequence). CDR3 protein: CSASPPSGRRSSYNEQFF. CDR3 DNA sequence: TGCAGTGCTAGTCCCCCTAGCGGGAGGAGGAGCTCCTACAATGAGCAGTTCTTC.

The chain carries TRBV7-8 and TRBJ2-3; no reliable D call. CDR3 length: 14 amino acids. With 0 bases removed from V and 4 bases from J, the gap between germline ends came to 8 bases. Per germline, CDR1 SGHVS and CDR2 FQNEAQ. The CDR3 loop is CASSLASRSDTQYF. For the CDR3, the DNA is TGTGCCAGCAGCTTAGCGTCCCGTTCAGATACGCAGTATTTT.

CDR3 DNA: TGCGCCAGCAGCACGCCTGGTCGCCGTGTAGCTAATGAGCAGTTCTTC. Translated: CASSTPGRRVANEQFF. J is TRBJ2-1 and V is TRBV5-1, with unresolved D. CDR1 and CDR2 from the germline V gene are SGHRS and YFSETQ. The length of the CDR3 is 16 residues. Trimming cost V 4 bases and J 7 bases, with 21 bases left between them.

The CDR3 spells CSGPGTRGNEQFF. CDR3 coding DNA: TGCAGTGGTCCCGGGACACGAGGAAATGAGCAGTTCTTC. The chain is built from TRBV20-1 and TRBJ2-1, with D perhaps matching TRBD1 (6 bases). This CDR3 spans 13 amino acids. CDR1 is DFQATT, CDR2 SNEGSKA, per germline (reference sequence). Trimming cost V 7 bases and J 7 bases, with 17 bases left between them.

The V and J genes are TRBV24-1 and TRBJ2-1, with TRBD2 matching over 15 bases. This CDR3 region has 15 residues. With V trimmed by 7 bases and J by 9 bases, 6 bases remained unmatched. Germline CDR1 is KGHDR and CDR2 is SFDVKD. CDR3: CATSGLAGGQSEQFF. The DNA for the CDR3 is TGTGCCACCAGCGGACTAGCGGGGGGGCAAAGTGAGCAGTTCTTC.

This clonotype has a handful of counts. The chain couples TRBV12-3 or TRBV12-4 to TRBJ1-3; perhaps TRBD1 as D (5 bases). Trimming left V 8 bases short and J 0 bases short, with 14 bases between. The CDR3 runs 15 residues. CDR3 region: CASARDASSGNTIYF. In DNA, the CDR3 is TGTGCCAGCGCACGGGACGCCAGCTCTGGAAACACCATATATTTT.